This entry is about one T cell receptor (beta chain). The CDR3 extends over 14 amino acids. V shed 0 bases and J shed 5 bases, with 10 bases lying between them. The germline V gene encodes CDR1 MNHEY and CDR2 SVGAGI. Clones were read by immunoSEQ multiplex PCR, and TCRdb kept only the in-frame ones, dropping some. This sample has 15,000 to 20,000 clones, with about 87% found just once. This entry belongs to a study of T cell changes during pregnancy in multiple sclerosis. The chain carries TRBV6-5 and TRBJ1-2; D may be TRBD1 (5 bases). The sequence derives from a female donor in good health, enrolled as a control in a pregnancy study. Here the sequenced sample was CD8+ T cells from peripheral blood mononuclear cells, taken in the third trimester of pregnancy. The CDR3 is CASSYSSGGYGYTF. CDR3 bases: TGTGCCAGCAGTTACTCGTCGGGGGGGTATGGCTACACCTTC.